The clone carrying this T cell receptor (beta chain) appeared many times. As yet, its antigen is unknown. TCRdb re-called the 5' RACE reads through MiXCR, storing one row per CDR3 protein. The table has 70,000 or so distinct CDR3 sequences, roughly 3.1% seen once. The data originate from a study of neurological immune-mediated disorders. Study results and caveats: The absence of shared CDR3 amino acid sequences among expanded clones across subjects suggests private repertoires in all groups.

The source material was PBMCs. This sequence was found in a woman between 50 and 59 years old with multiple sclerosis.

This chain's CDR3 is CASSQTAFYEQYV. For the CDR3, the DNA is TGTGCCAGCAGTCAAACAGCTTTCTACGAGCAGTACGTC. The V and J genes are TRBV7-9 and TRBJ2-7; D is unresolved. V gave up 6 bases and J gave up 3 bases, with 12 bases separating them. The germline V gene encodes CDR1 SEHNR and CDR2 FQNEAQ (reference sequence). This CDR3 is 13 amino acids long.